This record looks at one T cell receptor beta chain sequence and its context. This entry belongs to a study of blood T cells in healthy people across ages. The CDR3 contains 13 residues. The germline CDR1 and CDR2 sequences are DFQATT and SNEGSKA (reference sequence). Through a sample-barcoded 5' primer and a J-beta primer mix, a second PCR was run for about 6 to 11 cycles. Every cDNA molecule bore a tag from a template-switch adaptor containing 12 random nucleotides. MiXCR, run by TCRdb on the 5' RACE reads, gives a single entry per CDR3 protein. The table shows about 750,000 distinct CDR3 sequences, with approximately 55% occurring only once.

Material: blood. This rearrangement joins TRBV20-1 to TRBJ2-5; 10 bases map to TRBD1. The end of the DNA is better explained by TRBJ2-7, so the J call may be wrong. The TCR was taken from an elderly man in good health. CDR3 DNA: TGCAGTGCCCGAGGGACAGGGGTTTCCGAGCAGTACTTC. This encodes CSARGTGVSEQYF.